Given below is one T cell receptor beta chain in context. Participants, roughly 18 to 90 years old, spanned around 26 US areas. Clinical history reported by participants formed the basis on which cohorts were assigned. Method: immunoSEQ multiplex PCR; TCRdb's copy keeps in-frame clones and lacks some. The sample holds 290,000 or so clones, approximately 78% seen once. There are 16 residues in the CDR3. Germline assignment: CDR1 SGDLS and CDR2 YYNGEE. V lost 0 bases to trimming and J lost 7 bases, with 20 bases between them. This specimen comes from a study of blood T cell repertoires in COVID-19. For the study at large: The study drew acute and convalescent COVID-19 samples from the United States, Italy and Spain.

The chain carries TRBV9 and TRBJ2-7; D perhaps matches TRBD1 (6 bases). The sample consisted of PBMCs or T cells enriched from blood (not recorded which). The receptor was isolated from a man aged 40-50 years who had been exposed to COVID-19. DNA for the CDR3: TGTGCCAGCAGCGTAGCACCGGCAGGGGCCAATTGGGAGCAGTACTTC. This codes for CASSVAPAGANWEQYF.